The rows below give T cell receptor beta chains drawn from one sample of a study of regulatory T cells in long-lasting Graves disease. TCRdb re-called the multiplex PCR reads with MiXCR, one entry per CDR3 protein. The sample carries approximately 400,000 distinct CDR3 sequences, about 14% recorded once. This specimen consisted of peripheral blood mononuclear cells (PBMCs), obtained at new diagnosis, from a patient treated with antithyroid drugs. All receptors derive from a female donor with Graves disease. Each CDR3 is given with its conserved first and last residue. D genes are given only for firm matches. Some rows have no size entry. The others give once, few or many, or a class for an expanded clone.

length,D,J,V,size,DNA,CDR3
16,.,TRBJ2-2,TRBV7-8,.,TGTGCCAGCAGGGATAAGGCCGGCGGTGTCACCGGGGAGCTGTTTTTT,CASRDKAGGVTGELFF
14,.,TRBJ1-5,TRBV6-2/TRBV6-3,.,TGTGCCAGCAGGCCTGTATCAAGCCATCAGCCCCAGCATTTT,CASRPVSSHQPQHF
16,.,TRBJ2-4,TRBV12-3/TRBV12-4,few,TGTGCCAGCAGTCCCGGACGGGATCTAGCCAAAAACATTCAGTACTTC,CASSPGRDLAKNIQYF
13,.,TRBJ1-1,TRBV12-3/TRBV12-4,.,TGTGCCAGCAATTCCATCCAGGGAACTGAAGCTTTCTTT,CASNSIQGTEAFF
16,TRBD1,TRBJ2-1,TRBV7-2,.,TGTGCCAGCAGCTCCAGACAGGGGGCAAAATCCAATGAGCAGTTCTTC,CASSSRQGAKSNEQFF
16,TRBD1,TRBJ2-7,TRBV12-3/TRBV12-4,many,TGTGCCAGCAGTTTCCCCACAGGGGAATTCCCCTACGAGCAGTACTTC,CASSFPTGEFPYEQYF
13,.,TRBJ2-4,TRBV7-3,many,TGTGCCAGCAGCCGTAACCCGGGGGACCTTCAGTACTTC,CASSRNPGDLQYF
19,.,TRBJ2-4,TRBV6-2/TRBV6-3,.,TGTGCCAGCAGTTACTCGAAAGGGAGGACGCCTCTTCCAGGGAACATTCAGTACTTC,CASSYSKGRTPLPGNIQYF
15,.,TRBJ2-1,TRBV24-1,many,TGTGCCACCGGTCCCAGAGGAAGCCTCTACAATGAGCAGTTCTTC,CATGPRGSLYNEQFF
14,.,TRBJ1-4,TRBV7-9,few,TGTGCCAGCAGCTTGCCCGGGATTAATGAAAAACTGTTTTTT,CASSLPGINEKLFF
18,TRBD2,TRBJ2-2,TRBV6-1,.,TGTGCCAGCAGTCCAAGAGGACTAGCGGGGGGCGACACCGGGGAGCTGTTTTTT,CASSPRGLAGGDTGELFF
16,.,TRBJ1-5,TRBV20-1,many,TGCAGTGCTAGATGGGACGGACCATATAGCAATCAGCCCCAGCATTTT,CSARWDGPYSNQPQHF
14,.,TRBJ2-7,TRBV30,few,TGTGCCTGGAGCCCGGCAGCGACCTCTACGAGGCAGTACTTC,CAWSPAATSTRQYF
16,.,TRBJ2-7,TRBV10-3,few,TGTGCCATCAGTCCCTCGCAGGAGCGGGCCCCCTACGAGCAGTACTTC,CAISPSQERAPYEQYF
14,TRBD1,TRBJ1-6,TRBV10-3,few,TGTGCCATCAGGCGGACAGGGGATAATTCACCCCTCCACTTT,CAIRRTGDNSPLHF
15,.,TRBJ2-3,TRBV4-1,many,TGCGCCAGCAGCCAAGAGAGGGTTGGCACAGATACGCAGTATTTT,CASSQERVGTDTQYF
17,TRBD1,TRBJ1-4,TRBV28,many,TGTGCCAGCAGTTTATGGGGGACAGACGCAACTAATGAAAAACTGTTTTTT,CASSLWGTDATNEKLFF
13,.,TRBJ1-2,TRBV29-1,.,TGCAGCGGAGTGAGTTCGGCGCCCTATGGCTACACCTTC,CSGVSSAPYGYTF
16,.,TRBJ1-5,TRBV19,few,TGTGCCAGTAGGGACGCAGGGTTTCGGAGCAATCAGCCCCAGCATTTT,CASRDAGFRSNQPQHF
13,.,TRBJ1-1,TRBV3-1,many,TGTGCCAGCAGGTCAGGGGTGGGGACTGAAGCTTTCTTT,CASRSGVGTEAFF
16,TRBD1,TRBJ2-1,TRBV12-5,.,TGTGCTAGTGGACCGATCAGGGGGCGAGGGTACAATGAGCAGTTCTTC,CASGPIRGRGYNEQFF
21,.,TRBJ2-3,TRBV20-1,many,TGCAGTGCTAGTTTTGATTTTGTCTTGACTAATAATGAGGGAGCCCCAGATACGCAGTATTTT,CSASFDFVLTNNEGAPDTQYF
16,.,TRBJ1-1,TRBV12-3/TRBV12-4,many,TGTGCCAGCAGCGAGGAGAATACAGAACTGAACACTGAAGCTTTCTTT,CASSEENTELNTEAFF
14,.,TRBJ2-7,TRBV9,many,TGTGCCAGCAGCGGATCAGGGGCCGCCGGAGAGCAGTACTTC,CASSGSGAAGEQYF
14,.,TRBJ1-5,TRBV10-3,many,TGTGCCATCAATGAAGAGGGGCCCAATCAGCCCCAGCATTTT,CAINEEGPNQPQHF
13,.,TRBJ2-3,TRBV19,many,TGTGCCAGTAGTCCGATTCGGACCTATACGCAGTATTTT,CASSPIRTYTQYF
16,TRBD2,TRBJ2-1,TRBV13,.,TGTGCCAGCAGCTTAGGCCTAGCGGGAGACCGAAATGAGCAGTTCTTC,CASSLGLAGDRNEQFF
16,TRBD1,TRBJ2-5,TRBV4-1,.,TGCGCCAGCAGCCTTTCCGGGACAGGGTTGCAAGAGACCCAGTACTTC,CASSLSGTGLQETQYF
15,.,TRBJ2-1,TRBV6-2/TRBV6-3,.,TGTGCCAGCAGTTACCTCGCGTCACCCTACAATGAGCAGTTCTTC,CASSYLASPYNEQFF
12,.,TRBJ2-3,TRBV6-1,.,TGTGCCAGCACCGACACCACAGATACGCAGTATTTT,CASTDTTDTQYF
16,.,TRBJ1-2,TRBV4-2,.,TGTGCCAGCAGCCAAGTGCTCCGGACGGTGGGCTATGGCTACACCTTC,CASSQVLRTVGYGYTF
14,.,TRBJ1-1,TRBV19,many,TGTGCCAGTAGTATTAGGGGCGGTAACACTGAAGCTTTCTTT,CASSIRGGNTEAFF
19,TRBD2,TRBJ2-1,TRBV12-5,few,TGTGCTAGTGGTTTGCCCCAGGGACCTAGCGGAGGGGCCTACAATGAGCAGTTCTTC,CASGLPQGPSGGAYNEQFF
16,TRBD1,TRBJ2-7,TRBV7-6,many,TGTGCCAGCAGCCAAGGGACAGCCAAAGTAGTCTACGAGCAGTACTTC,CASSQGTAKVVYEQYF
11,.,TRBJ2-1,TRBV28,many,TGTGCCAGCATTCGAGCAGATGAGCAGTTCTTC,CASIRADEQFF
15,TRBD2,TRBJ2-5,TRBV5-5,.,TGTGCCAGCAGCTCCGGGGAGGGACCCTCAGGGACCCAGTACTTC,CASSSGEGPSGTQYF
15,.,TRBJ1-1,TRBV11-2,many,TGTGCCAGCAGGCGCCCGGGACCCAAGAACACTGAAGCTTTCTTT,CASRRPGPKNTEAFF
14,.,TRBJ1-5,TRBV9,many,TGTGCCAGCAGCGCGGAGTATAGCAATCAGCCCCAGCATTTT,CASSAEYSNQPQHF
16,TRBD2,TRBJ2-5,TRBV7-9,few,TGTGCCAGCAGCCCCGTACGCGGGGGGAGGGGAGAGACCCAGTACTTC,CASSPVRGGRGETQYF
13,.,TRBJ1-4,TRBV2,many,TGTGCCAGCAGTGAAGACAGGGTTGAAAAACTGTTTTTT,CASSEDRVEKLFF
15,TRBD1,TRBJ1-6,TRBV19,few,TGTGCCAGTAGTATCCTTCAGGGGGCGGGTTCACCCCTCCACTTT,CASSILQGAGSPLHF
14,.,TRBJ1-3,TRBV4-1,.,TGCGCCAGCAGCCAAGGAAGGACTGGAAACACCATATATTTT,CASSQGRTGNTIYF
13,TRBD1,TRBJ2-3,TRBV10-3,few,TGTGCCATCAACAGGGGGCTGACAGATACGCAGTATTTT,CAINRGLTDTQYF
15,.,TRBJ2-1,TRBV7-2,many,TGTGCCAGCAGCTTTTCTGCCAGCTCCTACAATGAGCAGTTCTTC,CASSFSASSYNEQFF
15,.,TRBJ1-4,TRBV28,many,TGTGCCAGCAGCATTGGACAGTCTACTAATGAAAAACTGTTTTTT,CASSIGQSTNEKLFF
16,TRBD2,TRBJ2-5,TRBV4-1,.,TGCGCCAGCAGCCAAGAAGGCGGGGGGGTCCAAGAGACCCAGTACTTC,CASSQEGGGVQETQYF
13,.,TRBJ2-2,TRBV11-1,few,TGTGCCAGCAGCGGCCGACGATCCGGGGAGCTGTTTTTT,CASSGRRSGELFF
11,.,TRBJ1-1,TRBV2,many,TGTACAACGCGAGGTAACACTGAAGCTTTCTTT,CTTRGNTEAFF
13,.,TRBJ2-7,TRBV13,many,TGTGCCAGCAGCTTCAACGGCCCTTACGAGCAGTACTTC,CASSFNGPYEQYF
12,.,TRBJ2-3,TRBV7-9,many,TGTGCCAGCAGCTTAACAGTAGATACGCAGTATTTT,CASSLTVDTQYF
15,.,TRBJ1-2,TRBV9,.,TGTGCCAGCAGCCTAAGACAGGACCCTAACTATGGCTACACCTTC,CASSLRQDPNYGYTF
16,.,TRBJ1-4,TRBV7-8,few,TGTGCCAGCAGCGCCGTGAGGGGGGGGGTTAATGAAAAACTGTTTTTT,CASSAVRGGVNEKLFF